This TCR beta chain was obtained from a study of blood T cell repertoires in COVID-19. About the research overall: The analysed material was cDNA or gDNA that came from T cells, B-cell-depleted T cells, or PBMCs.

The repertoire was sequenced with immunoSEQ multiplex PCR; TCRdb's copy has only in-frame clones and lacks some. Among approximately 80,000 clones listed, 80% to 85% were seen once. What was sequenced was peripheral blood. This receptor was identified in a man aged 80 or over with acute or convalescent COVID-19.

The CDR3 coding sequence is TGTGCCAGCAGCCGACAGGGACTGGCCCAGTACTTC. Its translation is CASSRQGLAQYF. The chain couples TRBV6-6 to TRBJ2-5; D is possibly TRBD1 (7 bases). Trimming cost V 6 bases and J 9 bases, with 14 bases left between them. Germline values: CDR1 MNHNY, CDR2 SVGAGI (reference sequence). This CDR3 region has 12 residues.